Sequencing of this T cell receptor beta chain was carried out in a study of human T cells and chemical hapten exposure. Individual cDNA molecules each carried unique molecular identifiers attached by the library. TCRdb re-called the RACE reads with MiXCR, one entry per CDR3 protein. The table has approximately 97,000 distinct CDR3 sequences, about an eighth seen once. General observations from the study: The count of PT1 expanded TCRs correlated positively with patch test score.

Germline V lookup: CDR1 LGHNA, CDR2 YNFKEQ. This CDR3 has 16 residues. The V gene lost 0 bases and the J gene lost 8 bases, with 14 bases spanning the gap. Regarding time point: patch test 2, 6 weeks after DPC sensitization. The treatment here: therapeutic diphenylcyclopropenone sensitization with weekly scalp DPC. Sample donors consisted of patients with alopecia, aged 18 to 70 years, who were suitable for DPC. This clonotype has at least ten counts. Its cognate antigen is unknown. This TCR was sampled from a woman aged 40 to 50 with alopecia areata. Some clones in this sample may be carry-over from other donors' samples. The specimen was whole blood, collected in connection with sensitization to the hapten diphenylcyclopropenone (DPC). The rearrangement uses TRBV4-2 and TRBJ1-6; unclear D gene. The CDR3 is CASSQDRTGEYSPLHF. Here the CDR3 DNA reads TGTGCCAGCAGCCAAGATCGAACCGGGGAGTATTCACCCCTCCACTTT.